This T cell receptor (beta chain) was recovered during a study of cytomegalovirus exposure and HLA in healthy donors. The table lists this clone with a few counts. Its specificity is unknown. With 60 Vbeta and 13 Jbeta primers, the PCR was carried out. The data were produced by immunoSEQ multiplex PCR, yet TCRdb's version contains in-frame clones alone and is incomplete. The sample lists about 52,000 clones; around 50% were seen once. Notes on the study in general: Clonal expansion, a later analysis showed, was greater in HLA-associated TCR beta chains than in equally common others. Roughly uniform sequencing depth across donors was assumed, possibly incorrectly. Diagnosis of cytomegalovirus status made by the classifier reportedly showed high specificity and sensitivity. In vitro checks showed that a few CMV-associated chains really do target CMV antigens.

The sequence derives from a human donor in good health. Sequencing used PBMCs.

In DNA, the CDR3 is TGTGCCAGCAGCGACTGGGGGGGGCGGGACTATGGCTACACCTTC. Amino acids: CASSDWGGRDYGYTF. The chain couples TRBV5-4 to TRBJ1-2, with D possibly matching TRBD1 (6 bases). The CDR3 is made up of 15 amino acids. CDR1 and CDR2 (germline): SGHNT, YYREEE (reference sequence). V was shortened by 4 bases and J by 3 bases, with 16 bases between the two germline ends.